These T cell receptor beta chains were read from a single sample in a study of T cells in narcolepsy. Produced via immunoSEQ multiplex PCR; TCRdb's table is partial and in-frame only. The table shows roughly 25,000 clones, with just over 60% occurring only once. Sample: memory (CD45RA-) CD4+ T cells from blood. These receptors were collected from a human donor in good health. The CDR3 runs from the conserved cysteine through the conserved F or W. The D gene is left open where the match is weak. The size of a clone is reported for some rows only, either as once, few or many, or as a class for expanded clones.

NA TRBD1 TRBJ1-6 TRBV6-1 CASSERTGNSPLHF TGTGCCAGCAGTGAACGGACAGGGAACTCACCCCTCCACTTT
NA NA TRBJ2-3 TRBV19 CASSIRWATDTQYF TGTGCCAGTAGTATACGGTGGGCCACAGATACGCAGTATTTT
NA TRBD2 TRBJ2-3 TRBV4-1 CASSPGLAGRGDTQYF TGCGCCAGCAGCCCGGGACTAGCGGGAAGGGGAGATACGCAGTATTTT
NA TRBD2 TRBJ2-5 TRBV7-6 CASSLGAGGQETQYF TGTGCCAGCAGCTTAGGAGCGGGGGGTCAAGAGACCCAGTACTTC
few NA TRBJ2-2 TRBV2 CASRGVLLGAGELFF TGTGCCAGCAGAGGGGTACTCCTTGGCGCCGGGGAGCTGTTTTTT
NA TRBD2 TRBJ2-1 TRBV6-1 CASSEQAGGGNEQFF TGTGCCAGCAGTGAACAAGCGGGAGGGGGCAATGAGCAGTTCTTC
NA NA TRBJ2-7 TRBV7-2 CASGLGGGYEQYF TGTGCCAGCGGTCTGGGGGGTGGCTACGAGCAGTACTTC
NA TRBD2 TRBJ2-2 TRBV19 CASSMLAGRGTGELFF TGTGCCAGTAGTATGTTGGCGGGGAGGGGCACCGGGGAGCTGTTTTTT
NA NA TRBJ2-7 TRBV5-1 CASSGGGSREQYF TGCGCCAGCAGTGGAGGAGGGTCTCGGGAGCAGTACTTC
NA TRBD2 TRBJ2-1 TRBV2 CASRRTSGNYNEQFF TGTGCCAGCAGAAGGACTAGCGGGAACTACAATGAGCAGTTCTTC
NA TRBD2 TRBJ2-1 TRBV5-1 CASRLAGGSEQFF TGCGCCAGCAGACTAGCGGGAGGTAGTGAGCAGTTCTTC
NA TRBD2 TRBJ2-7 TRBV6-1 CASSESLQTSGSF TGTGCCAGCAGTGAAAGTCTCCAGACTAGCGGGAGTTTC
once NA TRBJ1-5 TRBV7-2 CASSLRGGPYSNQPQHF TGTGCCAGCAGCTTAAGGGGAGGGCCCTATAGCAATCAGCCCCAGCATTTT
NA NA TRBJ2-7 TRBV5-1 CASSPRPGYEQYF TGCGCCAGCAGCCCGAGACCAGGCTACGAGCAGTACTTC
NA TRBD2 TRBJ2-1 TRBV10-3 CAIRKSTSGGANEQFF TGTGCCATCAGAAAATCGACTAGCGGGGGGGCCAATGAGCAGTTCTTC
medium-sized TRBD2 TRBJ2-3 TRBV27 CASSLASGGAHTQYF TGTGCCAGCAGTTTAGCTAGCGGGGGGGCTCATACGCAGTATTTT
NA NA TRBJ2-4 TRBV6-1 CASGGFRVAKNIQYF TGTGCCAGCGGGGGGTTTAGGGTGGCCAAAAACATTCAGTACTTC
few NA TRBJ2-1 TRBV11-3 CASSLHLGEISEQFF TGTGCCAGCAGCTTACATCTTGGGGAGATATCGGAGCAGTTCTTC
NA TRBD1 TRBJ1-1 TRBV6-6 CASMGQGLNTEAFF TGTGCCAGCATGGGACAGGGCCTGAACACTGAAGCTTTCTTT
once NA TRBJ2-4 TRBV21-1 CASSKERGEGNIQYF TGTGCCAGCAGCAAAGAGAGGGGGGAGGGCAACATTCAGTACTTC
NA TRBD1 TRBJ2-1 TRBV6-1 CASSPGTGARNEQFF TGTGCCAGCAGCCCCGGGACAGGGGCCCGGAATGAGCAGTTCTTC
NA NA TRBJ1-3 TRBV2 CASSVTASGNTIYF TGTGCCAGCAGTGTGACAGCGTCCGGAAACACCATATATTTT
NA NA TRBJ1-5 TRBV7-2 CASSLGAGNQPQHF TGTGCCAGCAGCTTAGGGGCGGGGAATCAGCCCCAGCATTTT
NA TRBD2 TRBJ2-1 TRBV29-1 CSVELGSGNEQFF TGCAGCGTTGAATTGGGTAGCGGGAATGAGCAGTTCTTC